The 5 T cell receptor beta chains below all came from one sample that was sequenced in a study of blood T cell repertoires in COVID-19. Measured with immunoSEQ multiplex PCR; TCRdb has only the in-frame clones, and not every one. The sample contains 150,000 to 200,000 clones, about 86% of which appear only once. The sample comprised peripheral blood. These receptors were taken from a woman between 65 and 79 years old with acute or convalescent COVID-19.

This rearrangement joins TRBV28 to TRBJ2-7; 10 nucleotides agree with TRBD1. J was trimmed by 5 bases and V by 5 bases; bases with no gene match: 15. CDR1 is MDHEN and CDR2 is SYDVKM in the germline V gene. The CDR3 contains 17 residues. CDR3 DNA: TGTGCCAGCAGTGAACCTTCTTGGGACAGGGGTGTCCACGAGCAGTACTTC. Its translation: CASSEPSWDRGVHEQYF.

The chain recombines TRBV7-9 with TRBJ2-2; no reliable D call. V lost 4 bases to trimming and J lost 7 bases, with 4 bases between them. The CDR3 is 11 amino acids. Germline CDR1 reads SEHNR; CDR2 reads FQNEAQ (reference sequence). CDR3 sequence reads: CASSYFGELFF. In DNA, the CDR3 is TGTGCCAGCAGCTACTTCGGGGAGCTGTTTTTT.

The gene calls are TRBV19 and TRBJ2-2; 7 bases align to TRBD1. The CDR3 covers 14 residues. V shed 7 bases, J shed 6 bases, and the junction held 8 bases outside the gene matches. Germline assignment: CDR1 LNHDA and CDR2 SQIVND (reference sequence). The CDR3 loop is CASKIVGGSGELFF. CDR3 in DNA: TGTGCCAGTAAGATCGTAGGGGGCTCCGGGGAGCTGTTTTTT.

The chain combines TRBV6-5 with TRBJ1-2; TRBD1 matches 8 bases. Germline CDR1 is MNHEY and CDR2 is SVGAGI. J lost 2 bases, V lost 7 bases, and 6 bases had no gene match. There are 14 residues in the CDR3. The CDR3 nucleotides read TGTGCCAGCACCCTAGACAGGGGAAACTATGGCTACACCTTC. Protein sequence: CASTLDRGNYGYTF.

The chain has TRBV14 and TRBJ2-7; D might be TRBD2 (5 bases). CDR3 length equals 14 residues. Per the germline V gene, CDR1 is SGHDN and CDR2 is FVKESK. Trimming removed 2 bases from V and 2 bases from J, with 10 bases in between. CDR3: CASSQLAFPYEQYF. In DNA, the CDR3 is TGTGCCAGCAGCCAACTAGCTTTCCCCTACGAGCAGTACTTC.